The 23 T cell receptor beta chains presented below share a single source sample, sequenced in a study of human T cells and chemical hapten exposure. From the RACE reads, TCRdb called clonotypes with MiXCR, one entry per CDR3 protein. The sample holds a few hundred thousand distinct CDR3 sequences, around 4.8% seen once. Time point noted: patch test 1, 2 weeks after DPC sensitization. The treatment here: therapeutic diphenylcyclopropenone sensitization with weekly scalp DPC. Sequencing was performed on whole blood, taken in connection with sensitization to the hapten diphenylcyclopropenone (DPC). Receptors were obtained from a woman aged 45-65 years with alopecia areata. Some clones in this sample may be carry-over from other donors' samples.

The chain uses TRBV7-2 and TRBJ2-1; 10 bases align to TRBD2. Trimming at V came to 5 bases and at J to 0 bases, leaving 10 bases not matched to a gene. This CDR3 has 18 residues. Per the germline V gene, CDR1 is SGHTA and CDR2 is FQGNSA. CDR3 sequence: CASSPSGRAVVSYNEQFF. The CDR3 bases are TGTGCCAGCAGCCCCAGCGGGAGGGCCGTAGTCTCCTACAATGAGCAGTTCTTC.

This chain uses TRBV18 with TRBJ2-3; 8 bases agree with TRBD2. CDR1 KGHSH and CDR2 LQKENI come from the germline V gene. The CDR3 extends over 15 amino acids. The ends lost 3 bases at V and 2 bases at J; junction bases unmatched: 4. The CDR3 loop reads CASSPRAGVTDTQYF. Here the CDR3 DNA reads TGTGCCAGCTCACCCAGAGCGGGAGTCACAGATACGCAGTATTTT. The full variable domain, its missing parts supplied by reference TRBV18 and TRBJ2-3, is NAGVMQNPRHLVRRRGQEARLRCSPMKGHSHVYWYRQLPEEGLKFMVYLQKENIIDESGMPKERFSAEFPKEGPSILRIQQVVRGDSAAYFCASSPRAGVTDTQYFGPGTRLTVL.

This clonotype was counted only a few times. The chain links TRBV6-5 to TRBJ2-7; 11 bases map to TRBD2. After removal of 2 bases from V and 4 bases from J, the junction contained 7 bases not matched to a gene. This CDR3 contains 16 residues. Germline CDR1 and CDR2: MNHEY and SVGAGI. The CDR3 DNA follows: TGTGCCAGCAGTTACCTTGTAGCGGGGGGGCGATACGAGCAGTACTTC. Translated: CASSYLVAGGRYEQYF.

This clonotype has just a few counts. CDR3 loop: CASSVGWQGDYTGELFF. The CDR3 bases are TGTGCCAGCAGCGTAGGATGGCAGGGGGACTACACCGGGGAGCTGTTTTTT. The chain joins TRBV9 to TRBJ2-2, with D tentatively TRBD1 (7 bases). CDR1 is SGDLS, CDR2 YYNGEE, per germline. The CDR3 is made up of 17 amino acids. V lost 0 bases, J lost 3 bases, and 15 bases lay in between. Full variable domain (remainder filled in from reference TRBV9 and TRBJ2-2): DSGVTQTPKHLITATGQRVTLRCSPRSGDLSVYWYQQSLDQGLQFLIQYYNGEERAKGNILERFSAQQFPDLHSELNLSSLELGDSALYFCASSVGWQGDYTGELFFGEGSRLTVL.

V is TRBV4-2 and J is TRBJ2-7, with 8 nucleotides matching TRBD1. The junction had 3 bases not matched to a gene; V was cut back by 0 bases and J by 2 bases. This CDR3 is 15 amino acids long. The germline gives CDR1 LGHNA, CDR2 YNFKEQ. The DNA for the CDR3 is TGTGCCAGCAGCCAAGAGGGACAGGTACCCTACGAGCAGTACTTC. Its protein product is CASSQEGQVPYEQYF.

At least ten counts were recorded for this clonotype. The DNA of the CDR3 is TGCAGCGTTGGATCTGGAACAGGGGCTGGCTACACCTTC. Translation: CSVGSGTGAGYTF. The chain recombines TRBV29-1 with TRBJ1-2; TRBD1 agrees at 7 bases. The CDR3 is 13 amino acids. Germline V gene lookup returns CDR1 SQVTM and CDR2 ANQGSEA. V lost 4 bases to trimming and J lost 7 bases; unmatched junction nucleotides: 9.

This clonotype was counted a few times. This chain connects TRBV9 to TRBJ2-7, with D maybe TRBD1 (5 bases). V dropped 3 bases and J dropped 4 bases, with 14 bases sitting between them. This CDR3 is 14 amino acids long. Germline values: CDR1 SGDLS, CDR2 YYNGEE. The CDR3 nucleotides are TGTGCCAGCAGCGGGGGCCGATCCGGGTACGAGCAGTACTTC. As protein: CASSGGRSGYEQYF.

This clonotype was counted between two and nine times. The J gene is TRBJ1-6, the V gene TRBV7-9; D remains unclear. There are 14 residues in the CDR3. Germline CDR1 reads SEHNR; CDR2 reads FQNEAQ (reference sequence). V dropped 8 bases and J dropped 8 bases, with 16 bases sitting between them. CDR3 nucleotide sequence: TGTGCCAGCGACCCTGCGTTTATGGATTCACCCCTCCACTTT. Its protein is CASDPAFMDSPLHF.

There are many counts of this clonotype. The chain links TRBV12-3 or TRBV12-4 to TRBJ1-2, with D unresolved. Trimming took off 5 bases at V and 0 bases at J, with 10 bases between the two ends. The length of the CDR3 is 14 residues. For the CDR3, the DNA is TGTGCCAGCAGTCCCCGACTTGCTAACTATGGCTACACCTTC. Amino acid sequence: CASSPRLANYGYTF.

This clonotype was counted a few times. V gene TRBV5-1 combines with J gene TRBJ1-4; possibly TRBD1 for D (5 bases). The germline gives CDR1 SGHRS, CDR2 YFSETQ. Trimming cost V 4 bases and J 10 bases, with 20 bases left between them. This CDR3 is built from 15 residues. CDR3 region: CASSLSGTRQGKLFF. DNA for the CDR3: TGCGCCAGCAGCCTCTCCGGGACGAGGCAGGGAAAACTGTTTTTT. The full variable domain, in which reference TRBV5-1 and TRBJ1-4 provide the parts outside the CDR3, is KAGVTQTPRYLIKTRGQQVTLSCSPISGHRSVSWYQQTPGQGLQFLFEYFSETQRNKGNFPGRFSGRQFSNSRSEMNVSTLELGDSALYLCASSLSGTRQGKLFFGSGTQLSVL.

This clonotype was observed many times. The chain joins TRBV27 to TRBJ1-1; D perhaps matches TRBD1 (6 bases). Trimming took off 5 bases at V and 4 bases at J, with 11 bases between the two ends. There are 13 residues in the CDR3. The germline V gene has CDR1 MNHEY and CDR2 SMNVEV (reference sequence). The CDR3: CASSTGKFTEAFF. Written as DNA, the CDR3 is TGTGCCAGCAGTACAGGGAAGTTCACTGAAGCTTTCTTT.

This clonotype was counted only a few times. Here the CDR3 DNA reads TGTGCCAGCAGCCTCACTAGCGCTGGGGCCAACGTCCTGACTTTC. It is translated as CASSLTSAGANVLTF. The chain joins TRBV12-3 or TRBV12-4 to TRBJ2-6, with 7 bases fitting TRBD2. CDR3 size: 15 residues. The J segment lost 2 bases and the V segment lost 6 bases, leaving 4 bases of the junction unmatched.

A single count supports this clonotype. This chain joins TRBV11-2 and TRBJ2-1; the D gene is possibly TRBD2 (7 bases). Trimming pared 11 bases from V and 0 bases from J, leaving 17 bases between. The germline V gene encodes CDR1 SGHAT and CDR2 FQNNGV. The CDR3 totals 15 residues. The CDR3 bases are TGTGCCTGGGGGGGCGGTCCCCACTCCTACAATGAGCAGTTCTTC. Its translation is CAWGGGPHSYNEQFF.

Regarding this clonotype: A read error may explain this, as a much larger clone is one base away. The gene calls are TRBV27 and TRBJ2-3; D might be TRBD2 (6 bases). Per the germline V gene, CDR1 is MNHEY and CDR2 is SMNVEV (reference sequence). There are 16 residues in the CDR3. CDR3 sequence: CAGSPSPGVETDTQYF. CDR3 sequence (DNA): TGTGCCGGCAGTCCTTCGCCGGGGGTAGAAACAGATACGCAGTATTTT.

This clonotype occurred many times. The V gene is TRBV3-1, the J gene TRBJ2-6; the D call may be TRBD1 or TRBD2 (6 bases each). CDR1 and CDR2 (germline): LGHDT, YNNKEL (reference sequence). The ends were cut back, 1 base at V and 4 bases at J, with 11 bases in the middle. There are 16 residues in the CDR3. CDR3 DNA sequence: TGTGCCAGCAGCCAAGTCCCGGGGGCAGGGGCCAACGTCCTGACTTTC. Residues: CASSQVPGAGANVLTF. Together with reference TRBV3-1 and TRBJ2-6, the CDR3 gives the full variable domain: DTAVSQTPKYLVTQMGNDKSIKCEQNLGHDTMYWYKQDSKKFLKIMFSYNNKELIINETVPNRFSPKSPDKAHLNLHINSLELGDSAVYFCASSQVPGAGANVLTFGAGSRLTVL.

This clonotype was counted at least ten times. CDR3 amino acids: CASSMGREQFF. The CDR3 DNA sequence: TGTGCCAGCAGTATGGGCCGCGAGCAGTTCTTC. The chain couples TRBV6-5 to TRBJ2-1, with no clear D. There are 11 residues in the CDR3. The V gene's germline CDR1 is MNHEY and CDR2 SVGAGI. V lost 5 bases and J lost 10, with 9 bases in between.

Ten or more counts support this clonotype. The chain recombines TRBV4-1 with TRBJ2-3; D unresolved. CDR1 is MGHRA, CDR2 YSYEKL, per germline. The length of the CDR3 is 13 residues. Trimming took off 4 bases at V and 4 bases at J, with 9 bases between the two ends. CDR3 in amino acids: CASSLGVPDTQYF. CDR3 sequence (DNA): TGCGCCAGCAGCCTTGGGGTGCCAGATACGCAGTATTTT.

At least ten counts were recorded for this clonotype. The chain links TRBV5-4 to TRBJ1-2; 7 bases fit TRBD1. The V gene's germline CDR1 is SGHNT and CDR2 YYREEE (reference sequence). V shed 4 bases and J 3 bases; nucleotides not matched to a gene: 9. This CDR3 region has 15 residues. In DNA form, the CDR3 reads TGTGCCAGCAGCCATAACAGGGGTTTAGACTATGGCTACACCTTC. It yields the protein CASSHNRGLDYGYTF.

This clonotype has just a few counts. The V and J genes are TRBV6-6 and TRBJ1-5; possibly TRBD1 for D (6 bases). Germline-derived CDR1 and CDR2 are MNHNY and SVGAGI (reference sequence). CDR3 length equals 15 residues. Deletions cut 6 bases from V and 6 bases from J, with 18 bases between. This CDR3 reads CASSPGGGSSQPQHF. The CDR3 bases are TGTGCCAGCAGCCCCGGCGGGGGCTCTTCTCAGCCCCAGCATTTT.

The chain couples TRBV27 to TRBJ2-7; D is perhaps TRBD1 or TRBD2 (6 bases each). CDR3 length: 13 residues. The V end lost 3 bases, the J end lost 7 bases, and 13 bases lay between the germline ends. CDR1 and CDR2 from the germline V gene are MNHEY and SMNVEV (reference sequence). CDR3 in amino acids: CASSFSGAREQYF. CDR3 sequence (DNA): TGTGCCAGCAGTTTTTCGGGGGCGCGTGAGCAGTACTTC.

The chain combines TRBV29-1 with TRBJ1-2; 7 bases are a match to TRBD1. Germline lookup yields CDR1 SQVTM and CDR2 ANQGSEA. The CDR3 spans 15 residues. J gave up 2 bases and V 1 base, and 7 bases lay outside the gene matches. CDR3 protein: CSVEVNRGLNYGYTF. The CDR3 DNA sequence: TGCAGCGTTGAAGTGAACAGGGGCCTGAACTATGGCTACACCTTC.

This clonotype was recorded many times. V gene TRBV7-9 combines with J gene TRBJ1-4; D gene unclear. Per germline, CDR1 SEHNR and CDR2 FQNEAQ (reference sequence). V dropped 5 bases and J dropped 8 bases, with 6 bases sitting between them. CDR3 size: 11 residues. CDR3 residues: CASSVREKLFF. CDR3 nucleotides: TGTGCCAGCAGCGTGCGCGAAAAACTGTTTTTT.

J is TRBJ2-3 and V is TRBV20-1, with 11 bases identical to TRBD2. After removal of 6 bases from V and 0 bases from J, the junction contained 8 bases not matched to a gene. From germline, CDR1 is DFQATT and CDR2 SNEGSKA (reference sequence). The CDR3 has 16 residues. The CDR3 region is CSAVGLAASSTDTQYF. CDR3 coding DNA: TGCAGTGCCGTGGGACTAGCGGCTTCTAGCACAGATACGCAGTATTTT.